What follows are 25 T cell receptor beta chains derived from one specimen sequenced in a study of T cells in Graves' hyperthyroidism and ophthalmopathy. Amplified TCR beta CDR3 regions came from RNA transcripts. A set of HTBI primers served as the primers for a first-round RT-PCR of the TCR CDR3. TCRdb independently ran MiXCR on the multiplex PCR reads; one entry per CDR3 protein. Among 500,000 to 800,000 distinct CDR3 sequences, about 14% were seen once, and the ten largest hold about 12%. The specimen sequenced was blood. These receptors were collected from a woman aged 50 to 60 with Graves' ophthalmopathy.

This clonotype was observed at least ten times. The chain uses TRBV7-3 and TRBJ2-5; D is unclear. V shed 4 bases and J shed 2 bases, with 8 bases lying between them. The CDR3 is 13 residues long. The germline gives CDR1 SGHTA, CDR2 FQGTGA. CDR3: CASSSDGQETQYF. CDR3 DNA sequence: TGTGCCAGCAGCTCGGACGGACAAGAGACCCAGTACTTC.

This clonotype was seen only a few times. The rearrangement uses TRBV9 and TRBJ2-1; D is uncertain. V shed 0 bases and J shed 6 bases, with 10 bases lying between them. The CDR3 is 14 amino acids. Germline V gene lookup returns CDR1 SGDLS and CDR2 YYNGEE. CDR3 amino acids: CASSVAGKGNEQFF. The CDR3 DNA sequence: TGTGCCAGCAGCGTAGCTGGGAAGGGCAATGAGCAGTTCTTC.

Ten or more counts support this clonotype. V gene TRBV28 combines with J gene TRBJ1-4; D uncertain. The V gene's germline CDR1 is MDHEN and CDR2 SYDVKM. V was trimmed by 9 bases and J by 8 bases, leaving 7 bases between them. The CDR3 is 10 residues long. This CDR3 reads CARSGEKLFF. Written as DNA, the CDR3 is TGTGCCAGGTCTGGGGAAAAACTGTTTTTT.

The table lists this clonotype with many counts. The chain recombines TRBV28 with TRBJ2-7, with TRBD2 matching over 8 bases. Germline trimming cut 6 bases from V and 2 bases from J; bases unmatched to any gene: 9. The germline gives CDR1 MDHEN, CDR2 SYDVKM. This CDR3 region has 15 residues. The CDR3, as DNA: TGTGCCAGCAGCATCGGGGGCGGGGGGACCTACGAGCAGTACTTC. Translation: CASSIGGGGTYEQYF.

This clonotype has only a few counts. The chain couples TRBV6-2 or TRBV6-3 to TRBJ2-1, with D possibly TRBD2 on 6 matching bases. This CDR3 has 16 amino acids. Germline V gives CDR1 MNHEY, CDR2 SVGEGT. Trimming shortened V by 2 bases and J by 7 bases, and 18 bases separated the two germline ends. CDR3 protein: CASSYDGRGTLNEQFF. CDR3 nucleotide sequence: TGTGCCAGCAGTTACGACGGGAGAGGTACACTGAATGAGCAGTTCTTC.

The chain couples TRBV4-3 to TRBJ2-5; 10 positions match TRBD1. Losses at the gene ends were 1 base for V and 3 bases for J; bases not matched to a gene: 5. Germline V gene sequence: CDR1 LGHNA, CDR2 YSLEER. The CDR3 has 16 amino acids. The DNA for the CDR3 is TGCGCCAGCAGCCAAGGGGGACAGGGGAGGGAAGAGACCCAGTACTTC. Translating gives CASSQGGQGREETQYF.

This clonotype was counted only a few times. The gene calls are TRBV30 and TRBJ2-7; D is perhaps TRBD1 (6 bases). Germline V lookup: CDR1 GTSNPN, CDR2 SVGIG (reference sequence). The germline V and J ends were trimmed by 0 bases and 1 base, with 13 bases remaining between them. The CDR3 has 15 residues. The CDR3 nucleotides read TGTGCCTGGAGTGTAGGGCCAGGGGTATCCTACGAGCAGTACTTC. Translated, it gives CAWSVGPGVSYEQYF. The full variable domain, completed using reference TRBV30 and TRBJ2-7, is SQTIHQWPATLVQPVGSPLSLECTVEGTSNPNLYWYRQAAGRGLQLLFYSVGIGQISSEVPQNLSASRPQDRQFILSSKKLLLSDSGFYLCAWSVGPGVSYEQYFGPGTRLTVT.

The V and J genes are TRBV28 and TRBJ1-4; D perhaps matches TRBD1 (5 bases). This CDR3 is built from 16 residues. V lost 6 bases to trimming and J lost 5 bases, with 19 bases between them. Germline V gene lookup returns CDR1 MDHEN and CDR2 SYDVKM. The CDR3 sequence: CASSAPVGPFNEKLFF. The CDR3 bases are TGTGCCAGCAGCGCGCCTGTGGGACCCTTCAATGAAAAACTGTTTTTT.

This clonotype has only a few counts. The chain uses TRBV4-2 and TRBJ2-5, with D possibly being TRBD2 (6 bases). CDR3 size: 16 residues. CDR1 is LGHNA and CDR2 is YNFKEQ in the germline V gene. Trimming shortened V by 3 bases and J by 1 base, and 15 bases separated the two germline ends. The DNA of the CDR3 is TGTGCCAGCAGCCAGGAGGTCGGGAGCGCCCAAGAGACCCAGTACTTC. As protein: CASSQEVGSAQETQYF.

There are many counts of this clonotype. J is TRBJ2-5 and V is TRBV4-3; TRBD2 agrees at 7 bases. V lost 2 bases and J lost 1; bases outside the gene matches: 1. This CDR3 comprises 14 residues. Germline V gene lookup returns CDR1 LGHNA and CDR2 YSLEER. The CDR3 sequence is CASSQWTSQETQYF. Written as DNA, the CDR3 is TGCGCCAGCAGCCAATGGACTAGCCAAGAGACCCAGTACTTC.

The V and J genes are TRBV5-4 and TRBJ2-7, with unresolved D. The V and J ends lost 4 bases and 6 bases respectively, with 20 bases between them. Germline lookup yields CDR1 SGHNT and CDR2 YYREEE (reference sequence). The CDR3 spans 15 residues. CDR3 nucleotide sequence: TGTGCCAGCAGCCAAAAGTCCGCTGCCGTTGGCGAGCAGTACTTC. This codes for CASSQKSAAVGEQYF.

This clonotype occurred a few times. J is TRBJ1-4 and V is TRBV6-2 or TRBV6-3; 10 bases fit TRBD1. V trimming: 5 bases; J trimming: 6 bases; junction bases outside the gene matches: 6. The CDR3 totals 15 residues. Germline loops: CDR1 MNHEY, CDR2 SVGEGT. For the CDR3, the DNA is TGTGCCAGCAGTCGCCTCGACAGGGGGCATGAAAAACTGTTTTTT. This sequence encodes CASSRLDRGHEKLFF.

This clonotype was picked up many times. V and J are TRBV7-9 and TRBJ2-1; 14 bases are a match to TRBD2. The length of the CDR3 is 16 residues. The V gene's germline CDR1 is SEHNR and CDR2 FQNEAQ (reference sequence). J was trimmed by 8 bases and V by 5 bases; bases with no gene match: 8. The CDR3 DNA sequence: TGTGCCAGCAGCCACGGACTAGCGGGAGGTATCGATGAGCAGTTCTTC. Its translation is CASSHGLAGGIDEQFF.

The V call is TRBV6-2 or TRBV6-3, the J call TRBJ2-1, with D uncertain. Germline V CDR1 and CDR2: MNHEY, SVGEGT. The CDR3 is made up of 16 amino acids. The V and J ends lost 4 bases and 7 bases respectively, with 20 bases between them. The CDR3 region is CASSWATTTRRNEQFF. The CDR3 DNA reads TGTGCCAGCAGTTGGGCTACGACCACCCGCAGGAATGAGCAGTTCTTC.

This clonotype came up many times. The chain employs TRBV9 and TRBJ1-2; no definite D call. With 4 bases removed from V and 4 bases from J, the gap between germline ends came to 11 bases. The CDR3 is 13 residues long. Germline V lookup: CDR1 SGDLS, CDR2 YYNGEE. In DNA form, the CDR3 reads TGTGCCAGCAGCATAGAGGGCGGCTATGGCTACACCTTC. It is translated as CASSIEGGYGYTF.

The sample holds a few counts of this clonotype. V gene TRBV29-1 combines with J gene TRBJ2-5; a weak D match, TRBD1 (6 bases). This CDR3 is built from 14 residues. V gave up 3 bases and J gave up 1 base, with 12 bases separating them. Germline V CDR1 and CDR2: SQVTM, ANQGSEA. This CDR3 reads CSVESTRGQETQYF. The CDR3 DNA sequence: TGCAGCGTTGAGTCTACCAGGGGCCAAGAGACCCAGTACTTC.

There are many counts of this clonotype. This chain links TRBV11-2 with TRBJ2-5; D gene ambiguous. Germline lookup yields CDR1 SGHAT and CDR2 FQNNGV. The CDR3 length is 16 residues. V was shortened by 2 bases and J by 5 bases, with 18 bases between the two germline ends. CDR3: CASSLQHGTIRETQYF. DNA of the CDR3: TGTGCCAGCAGCTTACAACATGGAACTATTAGGGAGACCCAGTACTTC.

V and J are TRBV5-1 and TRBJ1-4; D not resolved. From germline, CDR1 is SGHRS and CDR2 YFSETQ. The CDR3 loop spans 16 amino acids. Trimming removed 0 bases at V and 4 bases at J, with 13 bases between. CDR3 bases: TGCGCCAGCAGCTTGGGAGTCGGCACCGTTAATGAAAAACTGTTTTTT. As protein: CASSLGVGTVNEKLFF.

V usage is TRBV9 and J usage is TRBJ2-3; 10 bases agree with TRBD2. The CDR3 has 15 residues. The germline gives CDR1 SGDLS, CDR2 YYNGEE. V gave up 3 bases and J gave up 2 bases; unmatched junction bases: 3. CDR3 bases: TGTGCCAGCAGCGCAGGACTAGCGGTCACAGATACGCAGTATTTT. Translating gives CASSAGLAVTDTQYF.

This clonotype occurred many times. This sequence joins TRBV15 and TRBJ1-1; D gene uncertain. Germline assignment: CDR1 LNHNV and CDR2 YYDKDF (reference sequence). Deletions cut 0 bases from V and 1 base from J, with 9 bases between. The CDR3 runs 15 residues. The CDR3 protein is CATSRDRVPNTEAFF. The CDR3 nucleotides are TGTGCCACCAGCAGAGATAGAGTGCCGAACACTGAAGCTTTCTTT.

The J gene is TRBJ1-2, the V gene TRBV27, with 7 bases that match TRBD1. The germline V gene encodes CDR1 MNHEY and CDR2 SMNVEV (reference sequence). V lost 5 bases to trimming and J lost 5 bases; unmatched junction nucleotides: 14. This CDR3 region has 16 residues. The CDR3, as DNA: TGTGCCAGCAGTCAAACAGGGGCCCAAACCCTTTATGGCTACACCTTC. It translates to CASSQTGAQTLYGYTF.

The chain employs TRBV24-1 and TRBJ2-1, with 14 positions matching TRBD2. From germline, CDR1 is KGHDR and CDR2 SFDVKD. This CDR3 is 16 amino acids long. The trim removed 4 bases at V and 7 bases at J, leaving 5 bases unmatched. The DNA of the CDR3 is TGTGCCACCAGTGACCCGGGACTAGCGGGAGAGAATGAGCAGTTCTTC. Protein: CATSDPGLAGENEQFF.

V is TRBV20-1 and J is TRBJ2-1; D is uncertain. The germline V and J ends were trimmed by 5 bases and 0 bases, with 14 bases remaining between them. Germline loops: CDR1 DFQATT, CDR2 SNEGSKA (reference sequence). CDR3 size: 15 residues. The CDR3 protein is CSAESAPSSYNEQFF. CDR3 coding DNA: TGCAGTGCTGAATCCGCGCCGAGCTCCTACAATGAGCAGTTCTTC.

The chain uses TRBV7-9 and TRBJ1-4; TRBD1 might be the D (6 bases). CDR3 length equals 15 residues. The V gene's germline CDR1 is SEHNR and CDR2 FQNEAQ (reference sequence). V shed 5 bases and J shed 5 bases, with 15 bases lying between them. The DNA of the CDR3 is TGTGCCAGCAGCCCCCGACAGGACTGGAATGAAAAACTGTTTTTT. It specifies CASSPRQDWNEKLFF.

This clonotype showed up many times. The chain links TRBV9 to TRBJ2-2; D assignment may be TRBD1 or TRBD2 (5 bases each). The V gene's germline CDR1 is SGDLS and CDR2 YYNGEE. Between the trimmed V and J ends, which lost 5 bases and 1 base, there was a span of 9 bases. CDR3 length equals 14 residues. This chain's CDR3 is CASSVGGNTGELFF. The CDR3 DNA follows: TGTGCCAGCAGTGTTGGGGGGAACACCGGGGAGCTGTTTTTT.